A single sample gave rise to the 27 T cell receptor beta chains below, sequenced in a study of OX40 agonist ivuxolimab in advanced cancers. Only in-frame clones appear in the TCRdb table, and some are missing; sequencing was by immunoSEQ multiplex PCR. The repertoire consists of approximately 15,000 clones, with about 76% occurring once and the leading ten covering 32%. The sample was CD4+ or CD8+ T cells sorted from blood, taken in a trial of the OX40 agonist ivuxolimab. These receptors were obtained from an adult with an advanced solid tumor such as melanoma, head and neck, liver or kidney cancer.

The J gene is TRBJ1-2, the V gene TRBV29-1; D possibly corresponds to TRBD1 (6 bases). The CDR3 sequence is 12 residues long. V was shortened by 4 bases and J by 3 bases, with 9 bases between the two germline ends. Per germline, CDR1 SQVTM and CDR2 ANQGSEA. The CDR3 DNA reads TGCAGCGTTGTGGACAGCTACTATGGCTACACCTTC. Translating gives CSVVDSYYGYTF.

The chain recombines TRBV7-2 with TRBJ2-5; 11 bases are a match to TRBD1. The DNA end favors TRBJ2-7, so the J call may be wrong. CDR3 length: 14 amino acids. Germline-derived CDR1 and CDR2 are SGHTA and FQGNSA. CDR3 DNA sequence: TGTGCCAGCAGCCCCGGGACAGGGGGCTACGAGCAGTACTTC. Translating it yields CASSPGTGGYEQYF.

There are a few counts of this clone. This sequence joins TRBV4-1 and TRBJ2-4, with 9 bases identical to TRBD2. Germline-derived CDR1 and CDR2 are MGHRA and YSYEKL. This CDR3 region has 17 residues. V lost 0 bases to trimming and J lost 8 bases; unmatched junction nucleotides: 11. The chain's CDR3 is CASSQDLPSGIQDIQYF. In DNA, the CDR3 is TGCGCCAGCAGCCAAGATTTGCCTAGCGGGATTCAGGACATTCAGTACTTC.

The chain employs TRBV13 and TRBJ1-1; D may be TRBD1 (5 bases). Germline CDR1 and CDR2: PRHDT and FYEKMQ (reference sequence). V gave up 6 bases and J gave up 1 base, with 12 bases separating them. The CDR3 consists of 14 residues. The CDR3 region is CASSEPGTNTEAFF. Here the CDR3 DNA reads TGTGCCAGCAGTGAGCCAGGGACGAACACTGAAGCTTTCTTT.

This rearrangement joins TRBV11-3 to TRBJ2-3; 11 nucleotides match TRBD2. The length of the CDR3 is 16 residues. Germline CDR1 SGHNT, CDR2 YENEEA. With 6 bases clipped from V and 2 bases from J, the junction kept 7 bases outside the gene matches. The CDR3 spells CASRRRLAGNTDTQYF. The CDR3 DNA is TGTGCCAGCAGACGACGACTAGCGGGAAACACAGATACGCAGTATTTT.

The CDR3 sequence: CASSYGGVATEAFF. The CDR3 DNA sequence: TGTGCCAGCAGTTACGGGGGGGTGGCCACTGAAGCTTTCTTT. The chain joins TRBV6-5 to TRBJ1-1; maybe TRBD1 (5 bases). Germline CDR1 is MNHEY and CDR2 is SVGAGI. V lost 2 bases to trimming and J lost 4 bases, with 11 bases between them. The length of the CDR3 is 14 residues.

V and J are TRBV29-1 and TRBJ2-7; possibly TRBD1 for D (6 bases). CDR3 length: 13 residues. The ends were cut back, 1 base at V and 3 bases at J, with 10 bases in the middle. Germline CDR1 and CDR2: SQVTM and ANQGSEA. CDR3 in amino acids: CSVEGGTFYEQYF. DNA for the CDR3: TGCAGCGTTGAAGGTGGGACATTCTACGAGCAGTACTTC.

J is TRBJ1-3 and V is TRBV5-1; possibly TRBD1 for D (6 bases). The CDR3 has 17 residues. Trimming cost V 2 bases and J 0 bases, with 15 bases left between them. CDR1 SGHRS and CDR2 YFSETQ come from the germline V gene. The DNA of the CDR3 is TGCGCCAGCAGCTTTACAACAGGGTCGAACTCTGGAAACACCATATATTTT. The encoded protein is CASSFTTGSNSGNTIYF.

This clone occurred a few times. The CDR3 reads CASSVEFRRGNEQFF. The CDR3 DNA reads as TGTGCCAGCAGCGTAGAATTTCGGAGGGGAAATGAGCAGTTCTTC. V is TRBV9 and J is TRBJ2-1, with a weak D call TRBD2 (6 bases). V lost 0 bases and J lost 7, with 14 bases in between. CDR3 size: 15 residues. Germline values: CDR1 SGDLS, CDR2 YYNGEE.

This chain links TRBV6-1 with TRBJ1-5; D is possibly TRBD1 (6 bases). Trimming took off 2 bases at V and 3 bases at J, with 14 bases between the two ends. CDR1 and CDR2 (germline): MNHNS, SASEGT. CDR3 size: 16 residues. CDR3 in amino acids: CASSEFGQGPNQPQHF. As DNA, the CDR3 is TGTGCCAGCAGTGAATTTGGGCAGGGGCCCAATCAGCCCCAGCATTTT.

The sample holds a few counts of this clone. The rearrangement links TRBV4-1 to TRBJ1-2; perhaps TRBD1 as D (5 bases). The V gene lost 3 bases and the J gene lost 8 bases, with 10 bases spanning the gap. The germline gives CDR1 MGHRA, CDR2 YSYEKL. CDR3 length: 12 amino acids. The CDR3 bases are TGCGCCAGCAGCCACGGGGGTAGCGGCTACACCTTC. Translating it yields CASSHGGSGYTF.

The chain joins TRBV19 to TRBJ2-7; D is unclear. CDR3 length: 15 residues. V lost 3 bases and J lost 0, with 12 bases in between. The germline gives CDR1 LNHDA, CDR2 SQIVND (reference sequence). The CDR3 DNA sequence: TGTGCCAGTAGTATTGAATCGGTGAGCTCCTACGAGCAGTACTTC. Translating gives CASSIESVSSYEQYF.

This chain uses TRBV7-9 with TRBJ2-1; 16 bases line up with TRBD2. V lost 6 bases and J lost 11; bases outside the gene matches: 10. The germline gives CDR1 SEHNR, CDR2 FQNEAQ (reference sequence). The CDR3 is 16 residues long. The CDR3, as DNA: TGTGCCAGCAGTTACCAAGGGACTAGCGGGAGGGAAAAGCAGTTCTTC. Translated, it gives CASSYQGTSGREKQFF.

This clone was picked up one time. V gene TRBV29-1 combines with J gene TRBJ2-7; 8 nucleotides match TRBD2. Unmatched junction bases numbered 9, after V lost 6 bases and J lost 2 bases. Germline V gives CDR1 SQVTM, CDR2 ANQGSEA. This CDR3 region has 14 residues. The CDR3 spells CSVVGLASTYEQYF. CDR3 sequence (DNA): TGCAGCGTCGTCGGACTAGCATCCACCTACGAGCAGTACTTC.

The J gene is TRBJ1-1, the V gene TRBV27; D is perhaps TRBD1 (5 bases). V shed 2 bases and J shed 6 bases, with 10 bases lying between them. The CDR3 extends over 13 amino acids. Per germline, CDR1 MNHEY and CDR2 SMNVEV (reference sequence). The CDR3 loop is CASSLGTMAEAFF. The DNA for the CDR3 is TGTGCCAGCAGTTTAGGGACGATGGCTGAAGCTTTCTTT.

The chain carries TRBV7-3 and TRBJ2-7; 7 bases are a match to TRBD2. Germline values: CDR1 SGHTA, CDR2 FQGTGA. V shed 5 bases, J shed 6 bases, and the junction held 7 bases outside the gene matches. The CDR3 is 13 residues long. The CDR3 nucleotides read TGTGCCAGCAGCCCCTCCGGGAGGCCCGAGCAGTACTTC. This gives the protein CASSPSGRPEQYF.

This clone was recorded a few times. The chain combines TRBV5-1 with TRBJ2-7, with no clear D. Germline assignment: CDR1 SGHRS and CDR2 YFSETQ. This CDR3 contains 18 residues. The V gene lost 0 bases and the J gene lost 0 bases, with 19 bases spanning the gap. For the CDR3, the DNA is TGCGCCAGCAGCTTGGGTTCAGGTCGCGGACGTATCTCCTACGAGCAGTACTTC. Protein product: CASSLGSGRGRISYEQYF.

This clone showed up just once. The chain recombines TRBV4-2 with TRBJ2-3, with 11 bases that match TRBD2. The CDR3 length is 16 residues. With 2 bases clipped from V and 2 bases from J, the junction kept 3 bases outside the gene matches. Per the germline V gene, CDR1 is LGHNA and CDR2 is YNFKEQ. The CDR3: CASSQLAGGLTDTQYF. The CDR3 nucleotides are TGTGCCAGCAGCCAACTAGCGGGAGGTCTCACAGATACGCAGTATTTT.

This chain links TRBV19 with TRBJ2-1; D gene uncertain. Between the trimmed V and J ends, which lost 6 bases and 0 bases, there was a span of 12 bases. Germline V CDR1 and CDR2: LNHDA, SQIVND (reference sequence). The CDR3 extends over 15 amino acids. For the CDR3, the DNA is TGTGCCAGTAGACCGGGCTTCCCCTCCTACAATGAGCAGTTCTTC. Translation: CASRPGFPSYNEQFF. The variable domain in full, completed from reference TRBV19 and TRBJ2-1, reads DGGITQSPKYLFRKEGQNVTLSCEQNLNHDAMYWYRQDPGQGLRLIYYSQIVNDFQKGDIAEGYSVSREKKESFPLTVTSAQKNPTAFYLCASRPGFPSYNEQFFGPGTRLTVL.

The chain joins TRBV27 to TRBJ2-7; D remains ambiguous. Germline V CDR1 and CDR2: MNHEY, SMNVEV (reference sequence). The CDR3 consists of 15 residues. The V end lost 5 bases, the J end lost 3 bases, and 17 bases lay between the germline ends. The CDR3 nucleotides read TGTGCCAGCAGTCCGTCACTGAACTACCGCTACGAGCAGTACTTC. The encoded protein is CASSPSLNYRYEQYF.

This clone was counted between two and nine times. This chain connects TRBV28 to TRBJ2-5; D may be TRBD2 (6 bases). Per germline, CDR1 MDHEN and CDR2 SYDVKM. There are 16 residues in the CDR3. The V end lost 1 base, the J end lost 3 bases, and 15 bases lay between the germline ends. The CDR3, as DNA: TGTGCCAGCAGTTTATTGGCTAGCGATGGGAAAGAGACCCAGTACTTC. This translates into CASSLLASDGKETQYF.

The chain has TRBV7-9 and TRBJ2-7; a possible D gene is TRBD1 (6 bases). Germline V gene sequence: CDR1 SEHNR, CDR2 FQNEAQ (reference sequence). The CDR3 spans 13 residues. V was trimmed by 0 bases and J by 6 bases, leaving 9 bases between them. CDR3 nucleotide sequence: TGTGCCAGCAGCTTAGCGGACAGACGCGAGCAGTACTTC. Its translation is CASSLADRREQYF.

The rearrangement links TRBV10-2 to TRBJ1-4, with 9 bases that match TRBD1. Germline values: CDR1 WSHSY, CDR2 SAAADI. V trimming: 5 bases; J trimming: 7 bases; junction bases outside the gene matches: 8. This CDR3 has 15 residues. The CDR3 protein is CASSPEQGAFEKLFF. The CDR3 coding sequence is TGCGCCAGCAGTCCAGAACAGGGGGCATTTGAAAAACTGTTTTTT.

V is TRBV5-6 and J is TRBJ2-7, with a weak D call TRBD2 (5 bases). This CDR3 is built from 14 residues. Trimming shortened V by 2 bases and J by 2 bases, and 11 bases separated the two germline ends. Germline V lookup: CDR1 SGHDT, CDR2 YYEEEE. The chain's CDR3 is CASSFLRETYEQYF. The CDR3, as DNA: TGTGCCAGCAGCTTTTTGAGGGAGACCTACGAGCAGTACTTC.

The genes are TRBV11-2 and TRBJ2-1, with 11 bases that match TRBD2. CDR1 is SGHAT, CDR2 FQNNGV, per germline. The CDR3 is 17 amino acids. The J segment lost 0 bases and the V segment lost 5 bases, leaving 6 bases of the junction unmatched. The CDR3 nucleotides read TGTGCCAGCAGCCGCGGGACTAGCGGAAGCTCCTACAATGAGCAGTTCTTC. This encodes CASSRGTSGSSYNEQFF.

This chain connects TRBV27 to TRBJ2-5; a weak D match, TRBD2 (5 bases). V dropped 2 bases and J dropped 5 bases, with 12 bases sitting between them. This CDR3 is built from 14 residues. Germline assignment: CDR1 MNHEY and CDR2 SMNVEV (reference sequence). The CDR3 DNA reads as TGTGCCAGCAGTTTACTCCTTTCGGGGGAGACCCAGTACTTC. It encodes CASSLLLSGETQYF.

V is TRBV4-3 and J is TRBJ1-1, with unresolved D. CDR3 length: 16 residues. Germline V lookup: CDR1 LGHNA, CDR2 YSLEER. Trimming stripped 0 bases from V and 1 base from J, with 12 bases between. In DNA, the CDR3 is TGCGCCAGCAGCCAAGATTGGGCAGGACCGAACACTGAAGCTTTCTTT. Protein product: CASSQDWAGPNTEAFF.